This T cell receptor (beta chain) was identified in a study of shared clonotypes between healthy human individuals (dated by TCRdb to 2019 to 2021). Looking at the study overall: The cohort included three men and a couple of women between 18 and 49 years of age. For each donor, CD4 naive and CD4 memory were each run on three plates, CD8 naive on two plates, and CD8 memory on one plate. To estimate repertoire size and how much clonotype sharing occurs between individuals, the study deeply sequenced the blood TCR repertoires of five healthy adults. Different laboratories and diverse techniques were used to prepare libraries and sequence TCR repertoires, to increase sequencing depth and limit assay-specific biases. Each donor's leukapheresis produced roughly between roughly 0.85 and 9.5 billion PBMCs. Findings and caveats that apply to the study as a whole: Compared with non-shared clonotypes, the clonotypes found in all four sorted-subset donors had higher generation probabilities. Even with the large sequencing depth, rarefaction of the sorted-subset datasets indicated that sequencing was incomplete. When four donors were compared, the shared fraction of clonotypes was about 5.2% for naive CD4, around 3.5% for naive CD8, about 2.5% for memory CD4, and around 0.37% for memory CD8. Pairwise subsampling indicated that sequencing depth was expected to affect the degree of clonotype sharing among donors. Larger estimated clonotype richness was generally found for naive subsets than for memory subsets. Only blood was sampled, and tissue TCR repertoires likely differ from those in blood. Because the study included a small number of donors, the genetic and exposure-history diversity represented was limited.

Using the deep immunoSEQ assay, TCR CDR3 regions were amplified from genomic DNA by multiplex PCR. Genomic DNA extracted from each cell subset was distributed evenly over all wells of several immunoSEQ 96-well plates, and each plate served as one replicate. Each replicate PCR for sorted subsets received approximately 200 ng genomic DNA, equal to about 30,000 T cell genomes. The purified libraries were quantified using a Qubit 3.0 fluorometer, sized with a Bioanalyzer 2100, and then quantified again using the KAPA Library Quantification kit. Every immunoSEQ 96-well plate was sequenced on a dedicated single-read 150-cycle Illumina NextSeq 550 flow cell. The published analysis was carried out like this. The immunoSEQ output contained only junctional sequences without quality scores, so filtering could not match that applied to full-length reads. To assign V/J genes and CDR3, sequences were annotated using PyIR, a Python wrapper for IgBLAST v1.9, with IMGT germline references. Reads with weak V/J assignments (E-value above 1e-6), missing CDR3, stop codons, out-of-frame junctions, or ambiguous translated residues were removed. V3J clonotypes were defined as sequences sharing the same inferred V gene, J gene, and CDR3 amino acid sequence. The percentage overlap between two repertoires was calculated by dividing the number of shared unique clonotypes by the size of the smaller repertoire. Three approaches were used to assess repertoire richness: RTK rarefaction, the Chao1 estimator, and Recon v2.1 estimates of unobserved clonotypes. Generation probabilities were computed with OLGA for all TCRbeta clonotypes obtained by the gDNA method from several donors. TCRdb took over this immuneACCESS table, retaining in-frame rearrangements with V and J assigned. Such tables are incomplete; in checked studies, under half of the missing clones stem from an unresolved V gene, and the remainder is unexplained. The V and J calls and the clone size are those of that table, but D and trimming were determined from the DNA. The sample contains around 2.5 million clones, 93% of them found a single time. 0.35% to 0.45% of the sample lies in the top ten.

As concerns this clone: Its recognized antigen is unknown. Base qualities were left out, and no much larger clone turns up one base away.

The CDR3 measures 18 amino acids from cysteine to phenylalanine. Here the CDR3 DNA is all that survives: 54 bases in frame from base 1. V ends up 0 bases short and J 0 bases short, with an unmatched junction base count of 10. CDR1 and CDR2 are read off the germline V gene as SGHVS and FQNEAQ. The donors were healthy, HIV-negative adults with no recently reported acute infections or vaccinations. All donors were Caucasian adults living in Nashville, Tennessee, USA. CD4+ T cells were enriched by magnetic negative selection; naive cells were then positively selected on CD45RA, and the negative fraction formed the memory subset. Blood was collected by leukapheresis, and PBMCs were isolated by Ficoll-Histopaque density gradient centrifugation and then cryopreserved in liquid nitrogen vapor phase. Analytical flow cytometry was used to check the purity and quantity of each magnetically sorted T cell population. Each sorted fraction had its genomic DNA isolated and then quantified by UV absorbance on a Nanodrop 2000c.

Material: naive CD4+ T cells from PBMCs. The sample's cell subset or site, from its label and the paper: CD45RA+ positively selected. The receptor's source is a man between 18 and 29 years old in good health. Some clones in this sample may be carry-over from other donors' samples. This sequence uses TRBV7-8 and TRBJ2-5; 7 bases in the middle match TRBD2. The CDR3 loop reads CASSLATSALRYQETQYF. The DNA is TGTGCCAGCAGCTTAGCAACTAGCGCACTAAGATACCAAGAGACCCAGTACTTC.